This T cell receptor beta chain was recovered during a study of blood T cell repertoires in COVID-19. Across the study: The origin of the acute and convalescent COVID-19 samples was the United States, Italy and Spain. T cells, B-cell-depleted T cells, or PBMCs supplied cDNA or gDNA.

Germline values: CDR1 SEHNR, CDR2 FQNEAQ (reference sequence). The CDR3 contains 17 residues. J lost 6 bases, V lost 1 base, and 8 bases had no gene match. Authors' processing steps: Reference gene primer amplification yielded estimated nucleated cell counts. Sequencing was performed with immunoSEQ multiplex PCR; in TCRdb, only in-frame clones are kept and a portion is missing. Clonal size and the V and J genes are those of that table, whereas D and trimming came from the DNA. The repertoire includes approximately 60,000 clones, around four fifths of them detected once, and about a fifth sits in the top ten.

The rearrangement joins TRBV7-9 to TRBJ2-3; 12 bases match TRBD2. This TCR came from a woman older than 75 with active or convalescent COVID-19. The sample consisted of peripheral blood. CDR3: CASSLGRTSGDGDTQYF. In nucleotides, the CDR3 is TGTGCCAGCAGCTTAGGGAGGACTAGCGGGGACGGGGATACGCAGTATTTT.